This T cell receptor beta chain appears in the sequencing data of a study of beta chain features in type 1 diabetes. General study findings and limits: Sampled from patients, naive, central memory and Treg TCRB repertoires appeared more similar than those sampled from healthy donors. Shortening of TCRB CDR3s, moderate but significant, appeared in all four CD4+ subsets of Type 1 diabetes patients.

This clone was seen more than once but under ten times. Its target is unknown. Expressed TCRB transcripts were sequenced because the isolated RNA had all been reverse transcribed beforehand. Regulatory, naive and central memory T cell samples averaged approximately 3.9 million reads. Clones were sequenced by immunoSEQ multiplex PCR, and TCRdb holds only the in-frame ones, with some missing. This repertoire shows tens of thousands of clones, about 61% found once; its top ten account for around 2.5%. The germline V gene has CDR1 SGHTA and CDR2 FQGNSA. V lost 2 bases to trimming and J lost 0 bases, with 4 bases between them. The CDR3 is made up of 13 amino acids.

The sequencing sample was made of Tregs from blood. The rearrangement joins TRBV7-2 to TRBJ1-1; D is unclear. The sequence derives from a woman younger than 45 with type 1 diabetes. In DNA form, the CDR3 reads TGTGCCAGCAGCTTACAGATGAACACTGAAGCTTTCTTT. Translating gives CASSLQMNTEAFF.